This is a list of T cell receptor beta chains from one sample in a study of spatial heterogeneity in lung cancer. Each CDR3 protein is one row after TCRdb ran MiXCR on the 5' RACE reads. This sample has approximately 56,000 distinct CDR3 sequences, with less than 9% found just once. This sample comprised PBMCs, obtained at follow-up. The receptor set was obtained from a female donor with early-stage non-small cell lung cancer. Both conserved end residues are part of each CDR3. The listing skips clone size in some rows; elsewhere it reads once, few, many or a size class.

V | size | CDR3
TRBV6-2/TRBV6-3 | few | CATKGTSVETQYF
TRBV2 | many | CASPSGSLRGNEQFF
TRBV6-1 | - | CASHEVAGGELFF
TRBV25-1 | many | CASSEPTGSVGYGYTF
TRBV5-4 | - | CASSLGDGLYEQYF
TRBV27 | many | CASSARQGSNYGYTF
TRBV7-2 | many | CASSPNPKEGSRYTF
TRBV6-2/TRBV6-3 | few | CASSFRNTEAFF
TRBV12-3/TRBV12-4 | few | CASSSQATSGGSYNEQFF
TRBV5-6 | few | CASSLAPGQGFSVNTEAFF
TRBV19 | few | CASSMLAGETGELFF
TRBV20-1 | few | CSARKTGVVNTEAFF
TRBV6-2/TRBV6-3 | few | CASSLWSDSPLHF
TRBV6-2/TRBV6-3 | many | CASSTGTGVSEAFF
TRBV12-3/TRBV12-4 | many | CASSLVGYSNQPQHF
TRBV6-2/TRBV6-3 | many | CASRPTGLGGEQYF
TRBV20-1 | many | CSARDRRWGRETQYF
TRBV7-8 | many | CASSLGQAGRRETQYF
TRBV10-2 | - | CASNNGGEGTEAFF
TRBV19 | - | CASTPGYSNQPQHF
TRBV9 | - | CASSVDRDYGETQYF
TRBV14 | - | CASSQETFTGELFF
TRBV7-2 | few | CASSPLIGQGWSPLHF
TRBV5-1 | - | CASSPLAGGDNEQFF
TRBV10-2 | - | CASSLQGAEKLFF
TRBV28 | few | CASSTTGSARETQYF
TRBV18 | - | CASSPGGVQDTQCF
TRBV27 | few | CASRPYGPAGDYGYTF
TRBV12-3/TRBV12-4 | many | CASSWDPERDTQYF
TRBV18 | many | CASSPGTGGEETQYF
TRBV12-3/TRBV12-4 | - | CASSPAQMRGARSQPQHF
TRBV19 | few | CATSGGRPFGANVLTF
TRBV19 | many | CASSTGQGAGNEQFF
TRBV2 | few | CASNRGYEQYF
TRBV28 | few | CASSAGGDTQYF
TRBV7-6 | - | CASSPVGRDNSPLHF
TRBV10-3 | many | CAISQTSGAYNEQFF
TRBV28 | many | CASSFWIIGGLNQPQHF